This T cell receptor (beta chain) was documented in a study of beta chain features in type 1 diabetes. Expressed TCRB transcripts were sequenced because the isolated RNA had all been reverse transcribed beforehand. Sequencing was performed with immunoSEQ multiplex PCR; in TCRdb, only in-frame clones are kept and a portion is missing. The table lists 400,000 to 450,000 clones, more than 11% of them singletons. V gave up 1 base and J gave up 2 bases, with 9 bases separating them. Germline lookup yields CDR1 SGHRS and CDR2 YFSETQ. The CDR3 length is 14 residues. This clonotype was sampled from a young man in good health. The chain has TRBV5-1 and TRBJ1-2, with D hard to call. The sequencing sample was made of naive CD4+ T cells from blood. This CDR3 is CASSLFEANYGYTF. The CDR3 DNA is TGCGCCAGCAGCTTGTTTGAGGCAAACTATGGCTACACCTTC.